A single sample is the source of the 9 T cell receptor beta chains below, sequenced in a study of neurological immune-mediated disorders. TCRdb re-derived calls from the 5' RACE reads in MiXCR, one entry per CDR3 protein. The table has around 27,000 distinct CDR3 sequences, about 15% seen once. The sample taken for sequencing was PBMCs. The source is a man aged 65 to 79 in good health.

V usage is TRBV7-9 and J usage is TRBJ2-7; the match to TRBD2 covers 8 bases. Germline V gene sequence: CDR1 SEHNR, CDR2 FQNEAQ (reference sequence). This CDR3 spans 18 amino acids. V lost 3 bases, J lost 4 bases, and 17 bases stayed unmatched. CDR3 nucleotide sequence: TGTGCCAGCAGCTTCACTAGGCTCGCGGGGGGCCGGCCGTACGAGCAGTACTTC. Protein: CASSFTRLAGGRPYEQYF.

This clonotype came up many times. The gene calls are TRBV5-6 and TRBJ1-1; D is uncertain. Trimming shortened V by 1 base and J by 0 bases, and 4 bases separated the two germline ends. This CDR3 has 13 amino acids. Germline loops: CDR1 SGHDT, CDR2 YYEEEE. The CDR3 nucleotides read TGTGCCAGCAGCTTGTTAATGAACACTGAAGCTTTCTTT. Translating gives CASSLLMNTEAFF.

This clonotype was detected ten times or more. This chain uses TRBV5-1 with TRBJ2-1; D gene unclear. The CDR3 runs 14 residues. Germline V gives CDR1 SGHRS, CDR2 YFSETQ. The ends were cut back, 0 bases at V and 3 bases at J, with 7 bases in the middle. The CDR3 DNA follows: TGCGCCAGCAGCTTGGACTTGCTCTACAATGAGCAGTTCTTC. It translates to CASSLDLLYNEQFF.

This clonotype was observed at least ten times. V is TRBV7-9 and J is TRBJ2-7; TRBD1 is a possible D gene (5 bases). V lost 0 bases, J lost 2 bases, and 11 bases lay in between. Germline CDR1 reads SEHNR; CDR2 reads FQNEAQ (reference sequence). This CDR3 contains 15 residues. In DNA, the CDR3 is TGTGCCAGCAGCTTAGCCGGCAGGGTGGCCTACGAGCAGTACTTC. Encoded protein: CASSLAGRVAYEQYF.

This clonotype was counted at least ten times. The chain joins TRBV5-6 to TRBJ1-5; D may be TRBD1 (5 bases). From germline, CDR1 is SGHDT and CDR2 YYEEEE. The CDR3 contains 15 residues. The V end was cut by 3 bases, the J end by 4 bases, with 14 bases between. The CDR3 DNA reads TGTGCCAGCAGCTCAACTGACGCAGGGAATCAGCCCCAGCATTTT. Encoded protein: CASSSTDAGNQPQHF.

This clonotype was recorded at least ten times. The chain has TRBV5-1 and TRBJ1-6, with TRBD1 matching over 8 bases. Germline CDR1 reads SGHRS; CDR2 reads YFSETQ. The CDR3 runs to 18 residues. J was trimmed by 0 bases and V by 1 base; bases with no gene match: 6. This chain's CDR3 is CASSLPTGGSSYNSPLHF. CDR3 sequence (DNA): TGCGCCAGCAGCTTGCCCACAGGGGGAAGCTCCTATAATTCACCCCTCCACTTT.

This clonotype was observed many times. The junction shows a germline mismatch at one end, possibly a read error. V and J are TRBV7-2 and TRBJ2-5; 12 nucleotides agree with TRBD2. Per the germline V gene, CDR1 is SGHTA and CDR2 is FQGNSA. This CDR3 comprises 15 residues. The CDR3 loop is CASSFSILAGGSVDF. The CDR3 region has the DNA TGTGCCAGCAGCTTTTCTATACTAGCGGGGGGCTCAGTGGACTTC.

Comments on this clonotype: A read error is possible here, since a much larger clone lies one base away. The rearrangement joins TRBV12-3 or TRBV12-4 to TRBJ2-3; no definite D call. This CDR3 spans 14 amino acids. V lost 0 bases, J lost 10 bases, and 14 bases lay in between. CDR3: CASSLAQSTDSQYF. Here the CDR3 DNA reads TGTGCCAGCAGTTTAGCCCAATCGACCGATTCGCAGTATTTT.

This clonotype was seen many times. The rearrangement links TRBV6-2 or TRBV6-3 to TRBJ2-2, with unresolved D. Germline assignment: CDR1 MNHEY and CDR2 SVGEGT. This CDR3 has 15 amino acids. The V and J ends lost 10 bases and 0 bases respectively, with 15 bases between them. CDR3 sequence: CATRLAYANTGELFF. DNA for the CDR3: TGTGCCACCCGGTTGGCTTACGCGAACACCGGGGAGCTGTTTTTT.